The 19 T cell receptor beta chains listed next were all sequenced from one sample in a study of blood T cell repertoires in COVID-19. Method: immunoSEQ multiplex PCR; TCRdb's copy keeps in-frame clones and lacks some. The sample holds some 80,000 clones, approximately 82% seen once. Sequencing input: peripheral blood. The receptor source for this set is a human donor in a cohort sampled during active COVID-19.

The V call is TRBV12-5, the J call TRBJ2-1; 9 bases fit TRBD2. The CDR3 is 16 amino acids. Germline CDR1 LGHNT, CDR2 FRNRAP. The J segment lost 4 bases and the V segment lost 5 bases, leaving 9 bases of the junction unmatched. The CDR3 sequence is CASGQNSLAGYNEQFF. CDR3 nucleotides: TGTGCTAGTGGTCAAAACTCCCTAGCGGGGTACAATGAGCAGTTCTTC.

The chain joins TRBV5-1 to TRBJ1-1, with D unclear. Trimming stripped 0 bases from V and 7 bases from J, with 19 bases between. There are 16 residues in the CDR3. The germline V gene has CDR1 SGHRS and CDR2 YFSETQ. For the CDR3, the DNA is TGCGCCAGCAGCTTGGGACACGGACTGACATACAATGAAGCTTTCTTT. Residues: CASSLGHGLTYNEAFF.

The CDR3 nucleotides are TGTGCCAGCAGCTTTAGACAGGAAAACTATGGCTACACCTTC. Translated, it gives CASSFRQENYGYTF. The genes are TRBV7-8 and TRBJ1-2; perhaps TRBD1 as D (6 bases). There are 14 residues in the CDR3. Germline V gene data show CDR1 as SGHVS and CDR2 as FQNEAQ. V gave up 3 bases and J gave up 2 bases, with 10 bases separating them.

The CDR3 is CAWGAWAGGHGYTF. CDR3 in DNA: TGTGCCTGGGGCGCCTGGGCCGGCGGGCATGGCTACACCTTC. This chain uses TRBV30 with TRBJ1-2; no firm D call. The V and J ends lost 5 bases and 6 bases respectively, with 19 bases between them. This CDR3 region has 14 residues. Looked up from germline, CDR1 is GTSNPN and CDR2 is SVGIG (reference sequence).

This clone was observed a few times. The V and J genes are TRBV30 and TRBJ1-2, with D unclear. Germline loops: CDR1 GTSNPN, CDR2 SVGIG (reference sequence). The CDR3 runs to 9 residues. V was pared by 6 bases and J by 8 bases, with 7 bases between. CDR3 residues: CACNWGYTF. For the CDR3, the DNA is TGTGCCTGTAACTGGGGCTACACCTTC.

V gene TRBV11-2 combines with J gene TRBJ1-6; TRBD1 agrees at 11 bases. The germline V gene encodes CDR1 SGHAT and CDR2 FQNNGV. V gave up 3 bases and J gave up 10 bases; unmatched junction bases: 2. The CDR3 length is 14 residues. The CDR3 region is CASSLGQGVSPLHF. CDR3 DNA sequence: TGTGCCAGCAGCTTGGGACAGGGGGTGTCACCCCTCCACTTT.

This clone showed up just once. V is TRBV5-1 and J is TRBJ1-2; a possible D gene is TRBD1 (6 bases). In germline, CDR1 is SGHRS, CDR2 YFSETQ. The CDR3 is 12 residues long. Trimming took 0 bases from V and 7 from J, leaving 7 bases between them. The CDR3 is CASSLGGGGYTF. The CDR3, as DNA: TGCGCCAGCAGCTTGGGAGGGGGTGGCTACACCTTC.

J is TRBJ1-1 and V is TRBV5-1; a weak D match, TRBD1 (5 bases). Germline CDR1 SGHRS, CDR2 YFSETQ. This CDR3 region has 13 residues. V lost 3 bases, J lost 7 bases, and 13 bases lay in between. CDR3 sequence: CASSSPGGNEAFF. The DNA of the CDR3 is TGCGCCAGCAGCTCACCCGGGGGGAATGAAGCTTTCTTT.

The chain combines TRBV11-2 with TRBJ2-7, with a possible D match to TRBD1 (5 bases). Germline values: CDR1 SGHAT, CDR2 FQNNGV. The CDR3 has 15 amino acids. V was pared by 1 base and J by 5 bases, with 15 bases between. For the CDR3, the DNA is TGTGCCAGCAGCTTAGTGGCAGGGTGGAGTAACGAGCAGTACTTC. Translating it yields CASSLVAGWSNEQYF.

This clone appeared a few times. The V call is TRBV5-6, the J call TRBJ1-2; 7 bases match TRBD1. The J segment lost 7 bases and the V segment lost 4 bases, leaving 4 bases of the junction unmatched. Germline V gene data show CDR1 as SGHDT and CDR2 as YYEEEE. The CDR3 loop spans 12 amino acids. The CDR3 loop is CASSPRGSGYTF. The CDR3 DNA is TGTGCCAGCAGCCCCAGGGGGTCTGGCTACACCTTC.

The sample holds one count of this clone. This rearrangement joins TRBV9 to TRBJ1-6; D is ambiguous. Trimming removed 4 bases from V and 1 base from J, with 9 bases in between. Germline loops: CDR1 SGDLS, CDR2 YYNGEE. The CDR3 sequence is 15 residues long. CDR3 sequence: CASSPRLSYNSPLHF. The CDR3 DNA sequence: TGTGCCAGCAGCCCCCGTTTGTCCTATAATTCACCCCTCCACTTT.

The rearrangement joins TRBV29-1 to TRBJ2-7, with 11 bases matching TRBD1. The ends lost 6 bases at V and 7 bases at J; junction bases unmatched: 5. There are 12 residues in the CDR3. Per the germline V gene, CDR1 is SQVTM and CDR2 is ANQGSEA. This chain's CDR3 is CSVAGTGGEQYF. As DNA, the CDR3 is TGCAGCGTAGCCGGGACAGGGGGAGAGCAGTACTTC.

J is TRBJ1-4 and V is TRBV5-6; weak D call: TRBD1 (5 bases). Germline-derived CDR1 and CDR2 are SGHDT and YYEEEE. The V gene lost 4 bases and the J gene lost 8 bases, with 12 bases spanning the gap. This CDR3 is built from 13 residues. The CDR3 spells CASSVKGLEKLFF. The CDR3 DNA reads as TGTGCCAGCAGCGTTAAGGGGTTGGAAAAACTGTTTTTT.

The genes are TRBV19 and TRBJ1-3, with D possibly being TRBD1 (6 bases). This CDR3 comprises 16 residues. Germline assignment: CDR1 LNHDA and CDR2 SQIVND (reference sequence). With 4 bases removed from V and 3 bases from J, the gap between germline ends came to 16 bases. The DNA for the CDR3 is TGTGCCAGTAGTAGGCAACAGGGTACATATGGAAACACCATATATTTT. Translating gives CASSRQQGTYGNTIYF.

The chain is built from TRBV7-2 and TRBJ2-2; TRBD2 matches at 7 bases. Germline V CDR1 and CDR2: SGHTA, FQGNSA. V lost 5 bases and J lost 9; bases outside the gene matches: 15. CDR3 length: 16 amino acids. The CDR3 spells CASSAPRTSKSRELFF. The CDR3 nucleotides read TGTGCCAGCAGCGCCCCCAGGACTAGTAAGTCCCGGGAGCTGTTTTTT.

J is TRBJ2-7 and V is TRBV5-4; perhaps TRBD2 as D (5 bases). Germline CDR1 is SGHNT and CDR2 is YYREEE (reference sequence). The CDR3 sequence is 15 residues long. V lost 0 bases and J 3 bases, leaving 13 bases between the germline ends. The CDR3 reads CASSLDEGFLYEQYF. CDR3 coding DNA: TGTGCCAGCAGCTTGGACGAGGGATTCCTCTACGAGCAGTACTTC.

The chain joins TRBV21-1 to TRBJ1-1; TRBD1, the table's D call, lacks a check against the DNA. TRBV21-1 is a pseudogene. CDR3 length equals 17 residues. The CDR3 protein is CASSKVSRENMNTEAFF. The CDR3 DNA sequence: TGTGCCAGCAGCAAAGTATCCAGGGAAAACATGAACACTGAAGCTTTCTTT.

The J gene is TRBJ2-2, the V gene TRBV6-1, with a possible D match to TRBD1 (6 bases). Germline V CDR1 and CDR2: MNHNS, SASEGT. The CDR3 sequence is 13 residues long. With 3 bases removed from V and 7 bases from J, the gap between germline ends came to 9 bases. As DNA, the CDR3 is TGTGCCAGCAGTGAGTGGGGGCGCGGGGAGCTGTTTTTT. Its protein is CASSEWGRGELFF.

This clone was counted between two and nine times. This chain connects TRBV6-6 to TRBJ2-1, with D possibly being TRBD1 (7 bases). This CDR3 comprises 14 residues. The ends were cut back, 2 bases at V and 8 bases at J, with 13 bases in the middle. Per the germline V gene, CDR1 is MNHNY and CDR2 is SVGAGI (reference sequence). The CDR3 spells CASSYQGRGDEQFF. For the CDR3, the DNA is TGTGCCAGCAGTTACCAGGGCAGGGGGGATGAGCAGTTCTTC.